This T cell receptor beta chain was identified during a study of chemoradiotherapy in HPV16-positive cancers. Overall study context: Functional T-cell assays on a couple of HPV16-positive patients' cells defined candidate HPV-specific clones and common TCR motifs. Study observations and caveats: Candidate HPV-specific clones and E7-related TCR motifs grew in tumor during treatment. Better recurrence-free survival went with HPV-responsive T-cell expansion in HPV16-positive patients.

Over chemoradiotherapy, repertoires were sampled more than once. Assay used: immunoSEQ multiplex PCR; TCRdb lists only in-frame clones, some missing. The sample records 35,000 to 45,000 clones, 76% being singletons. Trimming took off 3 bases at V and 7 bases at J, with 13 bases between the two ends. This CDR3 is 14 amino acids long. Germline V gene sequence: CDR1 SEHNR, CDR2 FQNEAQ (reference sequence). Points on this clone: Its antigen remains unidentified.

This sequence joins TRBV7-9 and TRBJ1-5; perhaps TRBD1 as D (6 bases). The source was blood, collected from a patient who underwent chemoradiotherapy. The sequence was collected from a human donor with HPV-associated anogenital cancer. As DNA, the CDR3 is TGTGCCAGCAGCTTGGGAAACAGGGAACAGCCCCAGCATTTT. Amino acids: CASSLGNREQPQHF.